This passage covers 19 T cell receptor beta chains from one sample sequenced in a study of blood T cell repertoires in COVID-19. The method was immunoSEQ multiplex PCR; TCRdb's version includes in-frame clones alone and lacks a portion of them. The sample comprises 45,000 to 70,000 clones, about 91% of which are singletons, and approximately 6.6% rests with the top ten. Sequencing was performed on peripheral blood. The receptors derive from an older woman with active or convalescent COVID-19.

This clone came up once. The gene calls are TRBV4-3 and TRBJ2-1; TRBD1 matches 9 bases. With V trimmed by 3 bases and J by 7 bases, 7 bases remained unmatched. Germline CDR1 reads LGHNA; CDR2 reads YSLEER. The CDR3 runs to 15 residues. CDR3 DNA sequence: TGCGCCAGCAGCCATCAAGGGACAGGGCCGAATGAGCAGTTCTTC. Translating it yields CASSHQGTGPNEQFF.

The rearrangement links TRBV6-6 to TRBJ1-2; tentatively, D is TRBD1 (6 bases). V dropped 6 bases and J dropped 2 bases, with 22 bases sitting between them. CDR1 MNHNY and CDR2 SVGAGI come from the germline V gene (reference sequence). The CDR3 consists of 17 residues. Here the CDR3 reads CASRRPADSKSNYGYTF. CDR3 nucleotide sequence: TGTGCCAGCAGACGACCTGCGGACAGCAAATCCAACTATGGCTACACCTTC.

The rearrangement uses TRBV11-1 and TRBJ1-2; TRBD1 matches at 10 bases. Per the germline V gene, CDR1 is SGHAT and CDR2 is FQDESV (reference sequence). This CDR3 is 14 amino acids long. V shed 3 bases and J 5 bases; nucleotides not matched to a gene: 3. Written as DNA, the CDR3 is TGTGCCAGCAGCTTTGACAGGGGGCCTTATGGCTACACCTTC. Translation gives CASSFDRGPYGYTF.

This sequence joins TRBV27 and TRBJ1-4; D is undetermined. This CDR3 region has 11 residues. V was cut by 3 bases and J by 8 bases, with 4 bases left in between. CDR1 and CDR2 (germline): MNHEY, SMNVEV (reference sequence). For the CDR3, the DNA is TGTGCCAGCAGTTTCGGGGAAAAACTGTTTTTT. Its translation is CASSFGEKLFF. Looking up the rest from reference TRBV27 and TRBJ1-4 gives the full variable domain: EAQVTQNPRYLITVTGKKLTVTCSQNMNHEYMSWYRQDPGLGLRQIYYSMNVEVTDKGDVPEGYKVSRKEKRNFPLILESPSPNQTSLYFCASSFGEKLFFGSGTQLSVL.

The rearrangement joins TRBV28 to TRBJ1-1, with 8 bases matching TRBD1. Unmatched junction bases numbered 4, after V lost 5 bases and J lost 8 bases. This CDR3 is built from 12 residues. The germline CDR1 and CDR2 sequences are MDHEN and SYDVKM. CDR3 sequence reads: CASSTRTGEAFF. For the CDR3, the DNA is TGTGCCAGCAGTACACGGACAGGGGAAGCTTTCTTT.

CDR3 residues: CASLQDLAGNTIYF. The CDR3 coding sequence is TGTGCCAGCCTACAGGATTTAGCTGGAAACACCATATATTTT. V usage is TRBV28 and J usage is TRBJ1-3; D perhaps matches TRBD1 (5 bases). This CDR3 has 14 amino acids. V was clipped by 8 bases and J by 2 bases, with 13 bases between them. CDR1 is MDHEN and CDR2 is SYDVKM in the germline V gene. The complete variable domain, with remaining parts taken from reference TRBV28 and TRBJ1-3, reads DVKVTQSSRYLVKRTGEKVFLECVQDMDHENMFWYRQDPGLGLRLIYFSYDVKMKEKGDIPEGYSVSREKKERFSLILESASTNQTSMYLCASLQDLAGNTIYFGEGSWLTVV.

The V call is TRBV30, the J call TRBJ2-2, with D perhaps matching TRBD2 (5 bases). Germline V gives CDR1 GTSNPN, CDR2 SVGIG (reference sequence). This CDR3 has 13 amino acids. V lost 0 bases, J lost 5 bases, and 7 bases lay in between. CDR3 protein: CAWSVRGTGELFF. The CDR3 DNA reads TGTGCCTGGAGTGTGAGAGGGACCGGGGAGCTGTTTTTT.

The chain has TRBV24-1 and TRBJ1-1; D ambiguous. Germline V gene lookup returns CDR1 KGHDR and CDR2 SFDVKD. V lost 3 bases and J 1 base, leaving 5 bases between the germline ends. The CDR3 loop spans 13 amino acids. The CDR3 bases are TGTGCCACCAGTGATCCTCCGAACACTGAAGCTTTCTTT. Its protein is CATSDPPNTEAFF.

The chain links TRBV5-1 to TRBJ1-1; 8 bases fit TRBD1. V shed 4 bases, J shed 3 bases, and the junction held 2 bases outside the gene matches. Germline assignment: CDR1 SGHRS and CDR2 YFSETQ. This CDR3 has 13 amino acids. In DNA form, the CDR3 reads TGCGCCAGCAGCCGGGGACAGGACACTGAAGCTTTCTTT. Its translation is CASSRGQDTEAFF.

The CDR3: CASSPLDGGYNYGYTF. The CDR3 DNA reads TGTGCCAGCAGTCCCCTAGACGGAGGTTATAACTATGGCTACACCTTC. The chain joins TRBV28 to TRBJ1-2; D ambiguous. This CDR3 has 16 amino acids. V was trimmed by 5 bases and J by 1 base, leaving 17 bases between them. Germline V gene lookup returns CDR1 MDHEN and CDR2 SYDVKM.

The chain combines TRBV19 with TRBJ2-7; D is ambiguous. CDR3 length: 14 residues. V gave up 1 base and J gave up 5 bases, with 12 bases separating them. Germline V lookup: CDR1 LNHDA, CDR2 SQIVND (reference sequence). The CDR3 sequence: CASSIGLPRDEQYF. The CDR3 coding sequence is TGTGCCAGTAGTATAGGCTTACCCCGCGACGAGCAGTACTTC.

The chain has TRBV28 and TRBJ1-4, with D perhaps matching TRBD1 (5 bases). Trimming cost V 6 bases and J 2 bases, with 10 bases left between them. Per germline, CDR1 MDHEN and CDR2 SYDVKM. This CDR3 has 14 residues. CDR3 sequence: CASRQGVTNEKLFF. The CDR3 nucleotides read TGTGCCAGCAGGCAAGGGGTCACTAATGAAAAACTGTTTTTT.

In this sample, this clone turned up once. J is TRBJ1-5 and V is TRBV7-6, with 7 nucleotides matching TRBD1. The CDR3 spans 14 residues. In germline, CDR1 is SGHVS, CDR2 FNYEAQ. The ends lost 5 bases at V and 7 bases at J; junction bases unmatched: 8. The CDR3 coding sequence is TGTGCCAGCAGCCCACAGGGGAGAGGACAGCCCCAGCATTTT. Protein product: CASSPQGRGQPQHF.

The chain is built from TRBV30 and TRBJ1-5; 11 bases align to TRBD1. V gave up 3 bases and J gave up 6 bases; unmatched junction bases: 4. Germline V gene lookup returns CDR1 GTSNPN and CDR2 SVGIG (reference sequence). The CDR3 loop spans 14 amino acids. CDR3 DNA: TGTGCCTGGAGGGGACAGGGGGATTCTCAGCCCCAGCATTTT. Its translation is CAWRGQGDSQPQHF.

V and J are TRBV6-5 and TRBJ1-2, with a weak D call TRBD1 (5 bases). The CDR3 sequence is 14 residues long. Per the germline V gene, CDR1 is MNHEY and CDR2 is SVGAGI. V lost 7 bases, J lost 4 bases, and 16 bases lay in between. The CDR3 bases are TGTGCCAGCACCCCAACGACAGTTTCCTATGGCTACACCTTC. Residues: CASTPTTVSYGYTF.

The chain links TRBV6-5 to TRBJ1-1, with D tentatively TRBD1 (6 bases). This CDR3 comprises 13 residues. Trimming left V 7 bases short and J 1 base short, with 10 bases between. Germline V gene sequence: CDR1 MNHEY, CDR2 SVGAGI. The CDR3 bases are TGTGCCAGCAATGGACAGACGAACACTGAAGCTTTCTTT. It codes for CASNGQTNTEAFF.

The chain carries TRBV5-1 and TRBJ1-1, with D perhaps matching TRBD1 (5 bases). Per the germline V gene, CDR1 is SGHRS and CDR2 is YFSETQ. V was cut by 2 bases and J by 1 base, with 6 bases left in between. The CDR3 is made up of 13 amino acids. The CDR3 DNA sequence: TGCGCCAGCAGCTTACAGGAGAACACTGAAGCTTTCTTT. Its protein is CASSLQENTEAFF. Complete variable domain (other parts from reference TRBV5-1 and TRBJ1-1): KAGVTQTPRYLIKTRGQQVTLSCSPISGHRSVSWYQQTPGQGLQFLFEYFSETQRNKGNFPGRFSGRQFSNSRSEMNVSTLELGDSALYLCASSLQENTEAFFGQGTRLTVV.

The chain couples TRBV11-1 to TRBJ2-3; D may be TRBD1 (6 bases). V dropped 5 bases and J dropped 2 bases, with 14 bases sitting between them. Germline V gene sequence: CDR1 SGHAT, CDR2 FQDESV (reference sequence). The CDR3 contains 15 residues. CDR3 bases: TGTGCCAGCAGCACACTGGACAGTTCCACAGATACGCAGTATTTT. Its translation: CASSTLDSSTDTQYF.

This rearrangement joins TRBV6-5 to TRBJ1-6, with D perhaps TRBD1 (5 bases). Germline V gene sequence: CDR1 MNHEY, CDR2 SVGAGI. The CDR3 consists of 14 residues. Trimming left V 8 bases short and J 4 bases short, with 12 bases between. CDR3 nucleotides: TGTGCCAGCCAGACAGCAGCTTATAATTCACCCCTCCACTTT. This codes for CASQTAAYNSPLHF.